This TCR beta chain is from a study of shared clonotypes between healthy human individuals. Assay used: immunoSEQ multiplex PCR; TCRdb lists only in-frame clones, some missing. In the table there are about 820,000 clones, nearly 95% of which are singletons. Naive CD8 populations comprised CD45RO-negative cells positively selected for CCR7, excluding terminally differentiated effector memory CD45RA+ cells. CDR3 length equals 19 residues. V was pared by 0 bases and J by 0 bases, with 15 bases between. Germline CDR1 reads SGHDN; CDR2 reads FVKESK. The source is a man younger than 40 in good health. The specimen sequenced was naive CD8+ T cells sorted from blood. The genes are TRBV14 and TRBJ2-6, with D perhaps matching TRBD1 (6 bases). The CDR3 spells CASSQDPGHITSGANVLTF. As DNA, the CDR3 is TGTGCCAGCAGCCAAGACCCGGGACACATCACCTCTGGGGCCAACGTCCTGACTTTC.